This entry features one TCR beta chain sequence. This clone was seen only once. The clone's antigen remains unknown. Within one base of it there is no much larger clone, and no base qualities were kept. The CDR3 regions of human TCRbeta chains were analyzed by immunosequencing. The published analysis was carried out like this. Repertoire TCRs were matched against a reference library of SARS-CoV-2-specific TCRs generated with the MIRA antigen-specificity platform. Breadth was defined as the fraction of unique TCRs that were SARS-CoV-2-associated, and depth was defined as the fraction of total T cells that were SARS-CoV-2-associated. Each spike-specific TCR was assigned to its reactive spike region and to a CD4 or CD8 class using the MIRA data. Log10-transformed breadth and depth values were compared by one-way ANOVA with Sidak's multiple comparisons tests. The source is immuneACCESS, and TCRdb retained only in-frame sequences with V and J called. Part of the clones is not carried over; for the studies checked, unresolved V genes explain less than half of this, and the remainder is unexplained. V and J calls and clone size are copied from that table; D and trimming were computed from the DNA. The sample table lists approximately 120,000 clones, more than 85% of them with a count of one. The ten largest clones add up to around 10% of the sample.

The time point label on this specimen signifies: baseline before first vaccination. In the paper's terms, the treatment or condition label means: meningococcal conjugate vaccine given as trial control. The vaccinee samples were drawn from two UK trials, COV001 and COV002, one of which was a single-blind randomized controlled phase 2/3 trial testing AZD1222 (ChAdOx1 nCoV-19) in healthy adults. Trial participant PBMC samples were collected at day 0 and day 28 after the second dose for TCRbeta chain sequencing. The data were taken from a study of T cell responses to AZD1222 COVID-19 vaccine (dated by TCRdb to about 2021). Turning to the overall study: A total of more than 230 trial participants underwent TCR sequencing, of whom more than 200 had received two doses of AZD1222 and roughly 26 had received two doses of the MenACWY control vaccine. Enrollment into the trials was organized by age into subgroups of 18-55, 56-69 and 70-plus years, and those subgroups contained roughly 150, 30 and 60 TCR-sequenced participants, respectively.

From the cysteine through the phenylalanine, the CDR3 covers 14 amino acids. Left in the record is the CDR3 DNA by itself, 42 bases read in frame from the first base. Taken from the germline V gene, the CDR1 and CDR2 loops are SQVTM and ANQGSEA. V ends up 6 bases short and J 8 bases short, with an unmatched junction base count of 12. The paper as a whole reports these results and caveats: Only five to seven AZD1222 recipients were SARS-CoV-2 seropositive at baseline, limiting conclusions about previously exposed vaccinees. Most participants were white British and females outnumbered males, and the authors suggested that clonal diversity may have been underestimated. The vaccine-associated CD4 TCRs covered the entire spike protein, and the dominant responses fell in regions 160-218 and 743-854. No day 14 peak-response samples were available, so repertoires were characterized only after the peak T cell response. In the small 56-69-year group, the increase in depth fell short of significance, most likely because of low power. Reportedly, close to half of the unique spike-specific TCRs recognized epitopes lying outside the regions that are mutated in the B.1.351 and B.1.1.7 variants. Spike-specific TCR breadth and depth rose significantly after two AZD1222 doses compared with day 0 and with MenACWY recipients.

The chain is made from TRBV29-1 and TRBJ1-3; a stretch of 8 junction bases matches TRBD1. The starting material was peripheral blood, obtained on day 0 of MenACWY control vaccination. The TCR originated in an adult in good health. The CDR3 region reads CSVRDRLHGDTIYF. In nucleotide form, the sequence is TGCAGCGTCAGGGACAGGCTCCACGGGGACACCATATATTTT.